This TCR beta chain was captured in a study of low-dose radiotherapy and immunotherapy resistance in tumors. At the level of the study: Those assigned to Cohort 2 were treated with 1 Gy per fraction every two weeks (13 Gy in total over 26 weeks).

The time point: before trial treatment. This clonotype has at least ten counts. The germline V and J ends were trimmed by 5 bases and 2 bases, with 11 bases remaining between them. Looked up from germline, CDR1 is LGHNA and CDR2 is YNFKEQ. The CDR3 has 14 amino acids. cDNA synthesis used a TRAV/TRBV-specific primer set for both chains. With a constant-region primer and a V-primer adapter, TCRs were subjected to approximately 20 PCR cycles of amplification. One entry per CDR3 protein results from TCRdb running MiXCR on the reads. The repertoire holds approximately 89,000 distinct CDR3 sequences, with about 20% as singletons.

The specimen was PBMCs, collected before treatment. This receptor was obtained from a male donor with prostate cancer. This sequence joins TRBV4-2 and TRBJ2-3; D may match TRBD1 or TRBD2 (5 bases each). CDR3 sequence reads: CASSSPGTTDTQYF. In nucleotides, the CDR3 is TGTGCCAGCAGCTCCCCGGGGACCACAGATACGCAGTATTTT.